This entry lists 15 T cell receptor beta chains sequenced from one sample in a study of Graves' ophthalmopathy and Graves' hyperthyroidism. Investigators amplified TCR beta CDR3 regions from RNA transcripts. Amplification began with first-round RT-PCR using HTBI primers, then second-round multiplex PCR was performed. TCRdb itself ran the multiplex PCR reads through MiXCR, one entry per CDR3 protein. Counted here are 650,000 to 800,000 distinct CDR3 sequences, over 40% occurring once; the ten biggest clones make up more than 2.5%. Material: peripheral blood. The receptors derive from an adult man with Graves' ophthalmopathy.

This clonotype has at least ten counts. The chain is built from TRBV19 and TRBJ2-5; maybe TRBD1 (6 bases). This CDR3 contains 14 residues. Trimming cost V 6 bases and J 1 base, with 12 bases left between them. The germline V gene encodes CDR1 LNHDA and CDR2 SQIVND (reference sequence). The CDR3: CASSSRGFQETQYF. CDR3 bases: TGTGCCAGTAGCTCTAGGGGGTTCCAAGAGACCCAGTACTTC.

With regard to this clonotype: Being one base from a much bigger clone, this may be a read error. The chain carries TRBV11-2 and TRBJ2-7; 13 bases align to TRBD2. Trimming cost V 8 bases and J 6 bases; bases outside gene matches: 10. CDR3 length: 15 amino acids. Germline-derived CDR1 and CDR2 are SGHAT and FQNNGV. In DNA, the CDR3 is TGTGCCAGCCGCCCAGCCGGACTAGCGGGAGTCGAGCAGTACTTC. It codes for CASRPAGLAGVEQYF.

This clonotype was seen more than once but under ten times. J is TRBJ1-6 and V is TRBV9, with 8 bases aligning to TRBD1. The CDR3 extends over 17 amino acids. CDR1 is SGDLS, CDR2 YYNGEE, per germline. Trimming removed 7 bases from V and 7 bases from J; junction bases left unmatched: 16. The CDR3 loop is CASSRAPTGASNSPLHF. CDR3 coding DNA: TGTGCCAGCTCACGAGCCCCGACAGGGGCGAGCAATTCACCCCTCCACTTT.

To note about this clonotype: Germline is not matched at one junction end, which may reflect a read error. The CDR3 region is CASSLEYGQYF. CDR3 DNA sequence: TGTGCCAGCAGCCTAGAGTACGGGCAGTACTTC. The V gene is TRBV5-6, the J gene TRBJ2-7; unclear D gene. Germline V lookup: CDR1 SGHDT, CDR2 YYEEEE. The CDR3 contains 11 residues. The full variable domain, completed using reference TRBV5-6 and TRBJ2-7, is DAGVTQSPTHLIKTRGQQVTLRCSPKSGHDTVSWYQQALGQGPQFIFQYYEEEERQRGNFPDRFSGHQFPNYSSELNVNALLLGDSALYLCASSLEYGQYFGPGTRLTVT.

This clonotype was picked up a small number of times. The rearrangement joins TRBV27 to TRBJ1-5; D gene unclear. V was shortened by 4 bases and J by 5 bases, with 9 bases between the two germline ends. The germline V gene has CDR1 MNHEY and CDR2 SMNVEV (reference sequence). CDR3 length: 13 amino acids. The chain's CDR3 is CASSWGSDQPQHF. The CDR3 coding sequence is TGTGCCAGCAGTTGGGGTTCGGATCAGCCCCAGCATTTT.

The DNA of the CDR3 is TGTGCCATCAGTGAAGACCAGCTGAACACTGAAGCTTTCTTT. This translates into CAISEDQLNTEAFF. This rearrangement joins TRBV10-3 to TRBJ1-1; no reliable D call. The CDR3 sequence is 14 residues long. With 3 bases removed from V and 0 bases from J, the gap between germline ends came to 8 bases. Germline V CDR1 and CDR2: ENHRY, SYGVKD.

This clonotype was seen a single time. This chain links TRBV25-1 with TRBJ2-5; the D call may be TRBD1 or TRBD2 (5 bases each). Germline CDR1 reads MGHDK; CDR2 reads SYGVNS. CDR3 length: 15 amino acids. Trimming stripped 5 bases from V and 1 base from J, with 14 bases between. The CDR3 region is CASSPPGTFQETQYF. The CDR3 DNA sequence: TGTGCCAGCAGTCCCCCCGGGACCTTCCAAGAGACCCAGTACTTC.

This clonotype was picked up a small number of times. J is TRBJ1-4 and V is TRBV14; 9 bases are shared with TRBD1. The J segment lost 4 bases and the V segment lost 4 bases, leaving 7 bases of the junction unmatched. This CDR3 is 16 amino acids long. Germline CDR1 is SGHDN and CDR2 is FVKESK. CDR3: CASSRSGTGINEKLFF. CDR3 in DNA: TGTGCCAGCAGCCGGTCCGGGACAGGGATTAATGAAAAACTGTTTTTT.

The sample holds a few counts of this clonotype. The rearrangement joins TRBV5-1 to TRBJ1-1; TRBD1 agrees at 8 bases. Trimming removed 3 bases from V and 7 bases from J; junction bases left unmatched: 14. The length of the CDR3 is 16 residues. CDR1 is SGHRS, CDR2 YFSETQ, per germline. The DNA of the CDR3 is TGCGCCAGCAGCTATTGGAGCAGGGGGCGAGATGGTGAAGCTTTCTTT. Its protein product is CASSYWSRGRDGEAFF.

Regarding this clonotype: This may arise from a read error, as a much more abundant clone is one base away. The chain recombines TRBV14 with TRBJ2-7; possibly TRBD2 for D (6 bases). The CDR3 runs to 12 residues. The germline gives CDR1 SGHDN, CDR2 FVKESK. This CDR3 is CAGSQGTFDKYF. Here the CDR3 DNA reads TGTGCCGGCAGCCAAGGGACTTTTGACAAGTACTTC.

This clonotype showed up just once. The V call is TRBV24-1, the J call TRBJ1-2; perhaps TRBD1 as D (6 bases). Trimming removed 7 bases from V and 3 bases from J, with 8 bases in between. Germline CDR1 and CDR2: KGHDR and SFDVKD. This CDR3 has 12 amino acids. The CDR3 here is CATRDSHYGYTF. In DNA form, the CDR3 reads TGTGCCACCAGGGACAGCCACTATGGCTACACCTTC.

The chain is built from TRBV7-9 and TRBJ2-5, with TRBD1 as a possible D gene (5 bases). The CDR3 contains 10 residues. Germline V CDR1 and CDR2: SEHNR, FQNEAQ (reference sequence). The ends were cut back, 10 bases at V and 4 bases at J, with 7 bases in the middle. CDR3: CATGIETQYF. Here the CDR3 DNA reads TGTGCCACAGGGATAGAGACCCAGTACTTC.

This clonotype appeared many times. The V gene is TRBV7-9, the J gene TRBJ2-7; weak D call: TRBD1 (5 bases). Trimming shortened V by 5 bases and J by 6 bases, and 20 bases separated the two germline ends. Per germline, CDR1 SEHNR and CDR2 FQNEAQ (reference sequence). The CDR3 consists of 15 residues. The CDR3 protein is CASSPQSGRASEQYF. The CDR3 DNA reads TGTGCCAGCAGCCCTCAATCCGGCAGGGCCTCCGAGCAGTACTTC.

A note on this clonotype: The germline gene is not matched at one end of the junction; a read error may be the cause. The chain uses TRBV10-3 and TRBJ2-7; 9 nucleotides line up with TRBD1. The CDR3 has 15 residues. Germline CDR1 reads ENHRY; CDR2 reads SYGVKD. DNA for the CDR3: TGTGCCAGCAGTTACTCAGCCGGGACAGGGTACGAGCAGTACTTC. Its translation is CASSYSAGTGYEQYF.

V and J are TRBV3-1 and TRBJ1-6; D is unclear. Germline lookup yields CDR1 LGHDT and CDR2 YNNKEL (reference sequence). This CDR3 region has 18 residues. The ends were cut back, 5 bases at V and 7 bases at J, with 24 bases in the middle. This chain's CDR3 is CASSGNGRSIARNSPLHF. CDR3 DNA sequence: TGTGCCAGCAGCGGAAACGGCCGGTCCATCGCAAGGAATTCACCCCTCCACTTT.